A single sample gave rise to the 2 T cell receptor beta chains below, sequenced in a study of T cells in Graves' hyperthyroidism and ophthalmopathy (dated by TCRdb to about 2019). The library was produced with multiplex PCR. Sequencing relied on an Illumina HiSeq 2000. The TCR beta CDR3 regions were amplified from RNA transcripts. For the first round of RT-PCR on the TCR CDR3, the HTBI primer set was used together with the Qiagen OneStep RT-PCR kit. The public sequencing data were trimmed at Q25 with fastp and processed into clonotypes with MiXCR by TCRdb, which kept only in-frame beta chains. Each record represents a unique CDR3 protein, reported with the most common genes and DNA among its rows. The sample table lists 350,000 to 400,000 distinct CDR3 sequences, over 15% of them with a count of one. The ten largest clones add up to 3% to 4.5% of the sample. Sequenced input: blood. The receptors shown here come from a woman younger than 30 with Graves' hyperthyroidism.

This clonotype has more than one count but fewer than ten. The V gene is TRBV3-1, the J gene TRBJ1-1; the D is unclear. This CDR3 has 14 amino acids. Looked up from germline, CDR1 is LGHDT and CDR2 is YNNKEL (reference sequence). V was shortened by 1 base and J by 2 bases, with 8 bases between the two germline ends. The DNA for the CDR3 is TGTGCCAGCAGCCAAGGGGATAAAAACACTGAAGCTTTCTTT. Amino acid sequence: CASSQGDKNTEAFF.

This clonotype was recorded many times. The V and J genes are TRBV2 and TRBJ2-7, with D possibly being TRBD1 (6 bases). There are 14 residues in the CDR3. The germline gives CDR1 SNHLY, CDR2 FYNNEI. V lost 3 bases and J lost 4, with 13 bases in between. The chain's CDR3 is CASSDRGGNYEQYF. CDR3 in DNA: TGTGCCAGCAGTGATAGAGGGGGAAATTACGAGCAGTACTTC.